Each of the 8 T cell receptor beta chains below was sequenced from the same sample in a study of blood T cell repertoires in COVID-19. The method was immunoSEQ multiplex PCR; TCRdb's version includes in-frame clones alone and lacks a portion of them. This table has some 500,000 clones, roughly 90% appearing once. Source material: PBMCs or T cells enriched from blood (not recorded which). Receptor source: a woman between 40 and 50 years old who had recovered from COVID-19.

The chain has TRBV20-1 and TRBJ2-1; D is possibly TRBD1 (5 bases). CDR3 length equals 11 residues. Germline V gene sequence: CDR1 DFQATT, CDR2 SNEGSKA (reference sequence). V was shortened by 2 bases and J by 9 bases, with 8 bases between the two germline ends. CDR3 in DNA: TGCAGTGCTAGAAGGGGCGGTGAGCAGTTCTTC. It translates to CSARRGGEQFF.

This clone appeared a single time. This chain links TRBV7-2 with TRBJ1-6; 10 bases line up with TRBD1. Germline V lookup: CDR1 SGHTA, CDR2 FQGNSA. This CDR3 has 14 residues. With 4 bases clipped from V and 9 bases from J, the junction kept 3 bases outside the gene matches. CDR3: CASSSTGGTSPLHF. CDR3 nucleotides: TGTGCCAGCAGCTCGACAGGGGGCACTTCACCCCTCCACTTT.

The gene calls are TRBV5-5 and TRBJ2-2; D gene uncertain. The CDR3 totals 15 residues. Trimming took off 2 bases at V and 5 bases at J, with 13 bases between the two ends. Germline-derived CDR1 and CDR2 are SGHKS and YYEKEE (reference sequence). The CDR3 DNA is TGTGCCAGCAGCTTAGGTGTGACTCTTACCGGGGAGCTGTTTTTT. It codes for CASSLGVTLTGELFF.

This rearrangement joins TRBV5-4 to TRBJ2-5, with 9 bases lining up with TRBD1. This CDR3 contains 14 residues. J gave up 5 bases and V 4 bases, and 6 bases lay outside the gene matches. Germline V gives CDR1 SGHNT, CDR2 YYREEE (reference sequence). CDR3: CASSGGQGFETQYF. As DNA, the CDR3 is TGTGCCAGCAGCGGGGGACAGGGTTTCGAGACCCAGTACTTC.

A single count supports this clone. The gene calls are TRBV18 and TRBJ2-3; 9 bases line up with TRBD1. This CDR3 contains 15 residues. Trimming took 3 bases from V and 3 from J; bases not matched to a gene: 4. Germline lookup yields CDR1 KGHSH and CDR2 LQKENI. CDR3 protein: CASSPGTGRTDTQYF. In nucleotides, the CDR3 is TGTGCCAGCTCACCCGGGACAGGGAGGACAGATACGCAGTATTTT. The full variable domain, completed using reference TRBV18 and TRBJ2-3, is NAGVMQNPRHLVRRRGQEARLRCSPMKGHSHVYWYRQLPEEGLKFMVYLQKENIIDESGMPKERFSAEFPKEGPSILRIQQVVRGDSAAYFCASSPGTGRTDTQYFGPGTRLTVL.

CDR3 DNA: TGTGCCAGCAGCCAAGCGTACAGTTCCTACGAGCAGTACTTC. Amino acid sequence: CASSQAYSSYEQYF. V usage is TRBV4-2 and J usage is TRBJ2-7, with no clear D. The CDR3 sequence is 14 residues long. Trimming removed 1 base at V and 1 base at J, with 8 bases between. Germline V gene data show CDR1 as LGHNA and CDR2 as YNFKEQ.

The chain is built from TRBV18 and TRBJ2-3; TRBD2 matches at 9 bases. The V gene end was trimmed by 2 bases and the J gene end by 1 base; junction bases not matched to a gene: 4. This CDR3 region has 16 residues. The V gene's germline CDR1 is KGHSH and CDR2 LQKENI. CDR3 bases: TGTGCCAGCTCACCAAACATAGCGGGGGGCACAGATACGCAGTATTTT. Protein sequence: CASSPNIAGGTDTQYF.

The J gene is TRBJ2-1, the V gene TRBV20-1; 13 nucleotides line up with TRBD2. The CDR3 has 16 residues. CDR1 and CDR2 (germline): DFQATT, SNEGSKA (reference sequence). With V trimmed by 3 bases and J by 8 bases, 10 bases remained unmatched. The DNA of the CDR3 is TGCAGTGCTAGTGTCCCTACTAGCGGGAGGGGCCATGAGCAGTTCTTC. It yields the protein CSASVPTSGRGHEQFF.